This entry lists 25 T cell receptor beta chains sequenced from one sample in a study of T-cell reconstitution after alpha-beta-depleted transplantation in children (dated by TCRdb to the mid-2010s). Library preparation was by PCR. Sequencing was carried out with an Illumina HiSeq 2500. TCR library preparation used molecular barcoding, with unique molecular identifiers applied to normalize quantification of the TCRbeta repertoire. TCRdb ran its own pipeline on the public reads, namely fastp trimming at Q25 and MiXCR clone calling, and kept in-frame beta chains. Every entry covers one CDR3 protein and lists the most common genes and DNA from its rows. In all, the sample holds about 980,000 distinct CDR3 sequences, and about 29% of those were seen once. Over 25% of the sample is in the top ten clones. In the paper's terms, the treatment or condition label means: allogeneic hematopoietic cell transplantation with graft depleted of TCRalphabeta T cells and CD19 B cells.

The specimen was PBMCs, mostly from graft donor cells, collected 360 days after TCRalphabeta/CD19-depleted stem cell transplant. The receptors derive from a boy under two years old who had a stem cell transplant for SCID, so the T cells may come from the graft donor.

The chain is built from TRBV5-1 and TRBJ1-2; D possibly corresponds to TRBD1 (5 bases). V was trimmed by 0 bases and J by 4 bases, leaving 25 bases between them. Germline V lookup: CDR1 SGHRS, CDR2 YFSETQ. The CDR3 consists of 19 residues. The CDR3 reads CASSLALGWQAGTFYGYTF. The DNA of the CDR3 is TGCGCCAGCAGCTTGGCCCTTGGGTGGCAGGCCGGGACCTTCTATGGCTACACCTTC. Filled out from reference TRBV5-1 and TRBJ1-2, the complete variable domain reads KAGVTQTPRYLIKTRGQQVTLSCSPISGHRSVSWYQQTPGQGLQFLFEYFSETQRNKGNFPGRFSGRQFSNSRSEMNVSTLELGDSALYLCASSLALGWQAGTFYGYTFGSGTRLTVV.

This clonotype was detected only a few times. This rearrangement joins TRBV10-3 to TRBJ2-6; the D gene is possibly TRBD1 (5 bases). The CDR3 runs 14 residues. Germline V gene sequence: CDR1 ENHRY, CDR2 SYGVKD. The V and J ends lost 6 bases and 2 bases respectively, with 8 bases between them. The CDR3 nucleotides read TGTGCCATCAGCGAAGGGGCTGGGGCCAACGTCCTGACTTTC. Protein product: CAISEGAGANVLTF.

This clonotype was observed a handful of times. V usage is TRBV12-3 or TRBV12-4 and J usage is TRBJ2-2, with 8 bases that match TRBD2. V gave up 3 bases and J gave up 4 bases; unmatched junction bases: 4. The CDR3 has 15 amino acids. CDR3 nucleotide sequence: TGTGCCAGCAGTTTTACCGGGGGGGCCACCGGGGAGCTGTTTTTT. Amino acid sequence: CASSFTGGATGELFF.

The J gene is TRBJ2-7, the V gene TRBV12-3 or TRBV12-4, with TRBD2 matching 9 bases. The CDR3 sequence is 16 residues long. J lost 5 bases, V lost 6 bases, and 14 bases had no gene match. The CDR3 DNA is TGTGCCAGCAGCCCCAAAACCGGGACTAGCCCCAACGAGCAGTACTTC. This gives the protein CASSPKTGTSPNEQYF.

This clonotype was recorded at least ten times. The gene calls are TRBV29-1 and TRBJ2-7, with 9 bases aligning to TRBD1. This CDR3 has 11 residues. Germline trimming cut 6 bases from V and 4 bases from J; bases unmatched to any gene: 1. Germline V gives CDR1 SQVTM, CDR2 ANQGSEA. DNA of the CDR3: TGCAGCGTAGACAGGGGGTACGAGCAGTACTTC. Translating gives CSVDRGYEQYF.

The gene calls are TRBV5-1 and TRBJ1-2, with D unclear. The length of the CDR3 is 14 residues. The V and J ends lost 1 base and 8 bases respectively, with 15 bases between them. Germline V lookup: CDR1 SGHRS, CDR2 YFSETQ. The CDR3 loop reads CASSLTAGIRGYTF. In DNA, the CDR3 is TGCGCCAGCAGCTTGACCGCGGGGATTCGGGGCTACACCTTC.

This clonotype was seen ten or more times. V is TRBV6-5 and J is TRBJ1-5, with unresolved D. The CDR3 has 13 residues. The V end was cut by 0 bases, the J end by 1 base, with 1 base between. The germline gives CDR1 MNHEY, CDR2 SVGAGI. The CDR3, as DNA: TGTGCCAGCAGTTACTCGAGCAATCAGCCCCAGCATTTT. Its protein is CASSYSSNQPQHF.

This clonotype was detected a few times. The CDR3 DNA sequence: TGTGCCACCAAGGACAGGGATCAGCCCCAGCATTTT. The encoded protein is CATKDRDQPQHF. The chain has TRBV6-4 and TRBJ1-5, with 8 bases aligning to TRBD1. Germline V gene data show CDR1 as MRHNA and CDR2 as SNTAGT. With V trimmed by 10 bases and J by 5 bases, 4 bases remained unmatched. This CDR3 has 12 residues.

This chain joins TRBV6-2 or TRBV6-3 and TRBJ1-1; D is unresolved. The V end was cut by 3 bases, the J end by 1 base, with 9 bases between. There are 14 residues in the CDR3. In germline, CDR1 is MNHEY, CDR2 SVGEGT. CDR3 in amino acids: CASSYLWENTEAFF. The CDR3 DNA reads TGTGCCAGCAGTTATTTGTGGGAGAACACTGAAGCTTTCTTT.

The rearrangement links TRBV5-1 to TRBJ2-7; D is undetermined. The CDR3 length is 12 residues. Per germline, CDR1 SGHRS and CDR2 YFSETQ. The V and J ends lost 5 bases and 4 bases respectively, with 10 bases between them. CDR3 in amino acids: CASRGTFYEQYF. CDR3 coding DNA: TGCGCCAGCAGGGGCACCTTTTACGAGCAGTACTTC. The full variable domain, with the rest looked up from reference TRBV5-1 and TRBJ2-7, is KAGVTQTPRYLIKTRGQQVTLSCSPISGHRSVSWYQQTPGQGLQFLFEYFSETQRNKGNFPGRFSGRQFSNSRSEMNVSTLELGDSALYLCASRGTFYEQYFGPGTRLTVT.

The chain joins TRBV7-9 to TRBJ1-1; the match to TRBD1 covers 7 bases. J was trimmed by 4 bases and V by 5 bases; bases with no gene match: 7. The CDR3 covers 14 residues. The germline V gene has CDR1 SEHNR and CDR2 FQNEAQ (reference sequence). The CDR3 spells CASSPGQWGTEAFF. CDR3 DNA: TGTGCCAGCAGCCCGGGACAGTGGGGCACTGAAGCTTTCTTT. Full variable domain (remainder filled in from reference TRBV7-9 and TRBJ1-1): DTGVSQNPRHKITKRGQNVTFRCDPISEHNRLYWYRQTLGQGPEFLTYFQNEAQLEKSRLLSDRFSAERPKGSFSTLEIQRTEQGDSAMYLCASSPGQWGTEAFFGQGTRLTVV.

This clonotype was seen more than once but under ten times. The rearrangement joins TRBV6-6 to TRBJ2-5; no clear D. Per germline, CDR1 MNHNY and CDR2 SVGAGI (reference sequence). V was clipped by 6 bases and J by 4 bases, with 6 bases between them. The CDR3 is 11 residues long. CDR3 loop: CASRSGETQYF. The CDR3 region has the DNA TGTGCCAGCAGGAGTGGAGAGACCCAGTACTTC.

This clonotype has just a few counts. The chain joins TRBV4-3 to TRBJ2-7; D not certain. The ends were cut back, 1 base at V and 4 bases at J, with 5 bases in the middle. Germline loops: CDR1 LGHNA, CDR2 YSLEER. CDR3 length equals 12 residues. CDR3 protein: CASSQAWYEQYF. CDR3 bases: TGCGCCAGCAGCCAAGCCTGGTACGAGCAGTACTTC.

CDR3 protein: CSARGMKGARIEAFF. The CDR3 DNA reads as TGCAGTGCTAGAGGTATGAAGGGGGCGCGAATTGAAGCTTTCTTT. The chain has TRBV20-1 and TRBJ1-1; 7 nucleotides agree with TRBD1. The junction had 12 bases not matched to a gene; V was cut back by 1 base and J by 7 bases. This CDR3 comprises 15 residues. The germline V gene has CDR1 DFQATT and CDR2 SNEGSKA (reference sequence).

V and J are TRBV20-1 and TRBJ1-1; TRBD1 is a possible D gene (5 bases). V was trimmed by 3 bases and J by 4 bases, leaving 12 bases between them. Germline assignment: CDR1 DFQATT and CDR2 SNEGSKA (reference sequence). This CDR3 spans 13 amino acids. CDR3 sequence (DNA): TGCAGTGCTAGTGGGGGGGGAGGCACTGAAGCTTTCTTT. Translated: CSASGGGGTEAFF.

This chain links TRBV12-5 with TRBJ1-2; TRBD1 matches 7 bases. The length of the CDR3 is 14 residues. CDR1 and CDR2 from the germline V gene are LGHNT and FRNRAP. V gave up 4 bases and J gave up 7 bases; unmatched junction bases: 9. The CDR3 reads CASGSTDRAAGYTF. DNA for the CDR3: TGTGCTAGTGGTTCGACCGACAGGGCGGCTGGCTACACCTTC.

The chain uses TRBV12-3 or TRBV12-4 and TRBJ2-1, with D perhaps given as TRBD1 or TRBD2 (7 bases each). The CDR3 has 15 amino acids. With 7 bases removed from V and 0 bases from J, the gap between germline ends came to 13 bases. CDR3 nucleotide sequence: TGTGCCAGCACCCAGGGGGGGAGCTCCTACAATGAGCAGTTCTTC. Translating it yields CASTQGGSSYNEQFF.

This clonotype was observed many times. Germline and junction disagree at one end, which may indicate a read error. The J gene is TRBJ2-5, the V gene TRBV5-1; D gene ambiguous. The CDR3 loop spans 13 amino acids. CDR1 and CDR2 (germline): SGHRS, YFSETQ. In DNA, the CDR3 is TGTGCCAGCAGTTTGGCAGGTTGGGAGACCCAGTACTTC. This translates into CASSLAGWETQYF.

J is TRBJ2-1 and V is TRBV2; 7 bases are a match to TRBD2. Germline CDR1 reads SNHLY; CDR2 reads FYNNEI. The CDR3 consists of 15 residues. J lost 2 bases, V lost 8 bases, and 9 bases had no gene match. The DNA of the CDR3 is TGTGCCAGCTCTCCTAAACGGGGGGCCTACAATGAGCAGTTCTTC. Amino acids: CASSPKRGAYNEQFF.

V gene TRBV28 combines with J gene TRBJ2-5; the D is unclear. CDR1 and CDR2 (germline): MDHEN, SYDVKM. The CDR3 contains 15 residues. V shed 5 bases and J shed 5 bases, with 18 bases lying between them. CDR3 in DNA: TGTGCCAGCAGTGTCCGGGCTGGGCCGTGGGAGACCCAGTACTTC. Translated, it gives CASSVRAGPWETQYF.

This clonotype was seen ten or more times. V and J are TRBV7-9 and TRBJ1-4; D call uncertain. V gave up 6 bases and J gave up 10 bases, with 9 bases separating them. Germline V gene lookup returns CDR1 SEHNR and CDR2 FQNEAQ (reference sequence). The CDR3 sequence is 11 residues long. The CDR3 here is CASSLEGKLFF. CDR3 sequence (DNA): TGTGCCAGCAGTCTTGAAGGAAAACTGTTTTTT.

The chain is built from TRBV9 and TRBJ2-3; D is possibly TRBD1 or TRBD2 (6 bases each). This CDR3 region has 15 residues. Germline CDR1 is SGDLS and CDR2 is YYNGEE. Trimming took 6 bases from V and 4 from J, leaving 18 bases between them. This CDR3 reads CASTRRGRGPDTQYF. The CDR3 DNA follows: TGTGCCAGCACCCGACGGGGGCGAGGACCAGATACGCAGTATTTT.

This clonotype was counted only a few times. J is TRBJ2-7 and V is TRBV7-2, with D perhaps given as TRBD1 or TRBD2 (5 bases each). Per the germline V gene, CDR1 is SGHTA and CDR2 is FQGNSA. V lost 6 bases and J lost 4, with 16 bases in between. This CDR3 contains 14 residues. In DNA, the CDR3 is TGTGCCAGCAGTTTATATCCAGGGACGTACGAGCAGTACTTC. Protein product: CASSLYPGTYEQYF.

The chain combines TRBV10-3 with TRBJ2-7; perhaps TRBD2 as D (6 bases). V shed 0 bases and J shed 2 bases, with 11 bases lying between them. The CDR3 loop spans 15 amino acids. Germline V gives CDR1 ENHRY, CDR2 SYGVKD. The CDR3 DNA reads as TGTGCCATCAGTGAGTCTAACGGGGGAGCCTACGAGCAGTACTTC. Translating gives CAISESNGGAYEQYF.

The genes are TRBV20-1 and TRBJ1-4; D gene ambiguous. The CDR3 length is 18 residues. Germline loops: CDR1 DFQATT, CDR2 SNEGSKA (reference sequence). Trimming took 7 bases from V and 0 from J, leaving 24 bases between them. The chain's CDR3 is CSGRAPGWVFATNEKLFF. The CDR3 bases are TGCAGTGGTAGGGCTCCGGGCTGGGTCTTTGCAACTAATGAAAAACTGTTTTTT.